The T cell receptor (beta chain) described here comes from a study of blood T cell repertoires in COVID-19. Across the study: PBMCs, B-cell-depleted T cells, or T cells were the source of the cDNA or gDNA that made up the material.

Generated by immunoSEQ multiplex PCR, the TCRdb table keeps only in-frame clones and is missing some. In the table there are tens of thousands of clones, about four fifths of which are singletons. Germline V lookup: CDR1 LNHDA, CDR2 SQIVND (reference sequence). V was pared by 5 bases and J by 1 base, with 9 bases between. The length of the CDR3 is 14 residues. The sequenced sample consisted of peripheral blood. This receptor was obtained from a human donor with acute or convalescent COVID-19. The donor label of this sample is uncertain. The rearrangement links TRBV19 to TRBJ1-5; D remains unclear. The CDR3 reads CASSFRESNQPQHF. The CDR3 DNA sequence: TGTGCCAGTAGTTTCCGGGAAAGCAATCAGCCCCAGCATTTT. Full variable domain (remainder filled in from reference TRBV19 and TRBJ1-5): DGGITQSPKYLFRKEGQNVTLSCEQNLNHDAMYWYRQDPGQGLRLIYYSQIVNDFQKGDIAEGYSVSREKKESFPLTVTSAQKNPTAFYLCASSFRESNQPQHFGDGTRLSIL.